The TCR beta chain under discussion was sequenced for a study of radiation and T cells in renal cell carcinoma. Germline loops: CDR1 ENHRY, CDR2 SYGVKD. After removal of 9 bases from V and 6 bases from J, the junction contained 10 bases not matched to a gene. This CDR3 region has 13 residues. This clone appeared a single time. This table comes from immunoSEQ multiplex PCR, and its TCRdb copy is limited to in-frame clones, with some not included. The sample yields about 150,000 clones, about 86% seen once. Time point: blood 4 weeks post-SBRT, at nephrectomy. Specified treatment: 15 Gy SBRT to primary tumor, nephrectomy 4 weeks later. Clear cell pathology was present in this patient's renal cell carcinoma.

This sample comprised blood, obtained from a patient whose treatment included radiotherapy and nephrectomy. The chain joins TRBV10-3 to TRBJ2-7; 8 nucleotides match TRBD1. This sequence originates from a woman aged 50 to 60 with renal cell carcinoma. In DNA form, the CDR3 reads TGTGCCATAGGACAGGGAAATATTGGCGAGCAGTACTTC. It specifies CAIGQGNIGEQYF.